One sample yielded the 5 T cell receptor beta chains listed below, sequenced in a study of T cells in Graves' hyperthyroidism and ophthalmopathy. Amplified TCR beta CDR3 regions came from RNA transcripts. HTBI primers were used for first-round RT-PCR of the TCR CDR3. Using its own MiXCR run on the multiplex PCR reads, TCRdb lists one record per CDR3 protein. The sample includes roughly 720,000 distinct CDR3 sequences, 15% to 20% of them seen just once. The sample was blood. These receptor sequences come from a man aged 50 to 59 with Graves' hyperthyroidism.

The sample holds many counts of this clonotype. The CDR3 coding sequence is TGTGCCAGCAGCAGGGGGTTCGGCCTACCAGACGAGCAGTACTTC. Amino acid sequence: CASSRGFGLPDEQYF. The V call is TRBV7-9, the J call TRBJ2-7; possibly TRBD1 for D (6 bases). The germline V gene encodes CDR1 SEHNR and CDR2 FQNEAQ (reference sequence). The CDR3 is 15 amino acids. The V gene lost 5 bases and the J gene lost 5 bases, with 19 bases spanning the gap. The variable domain in full, completed from reference TRBV7-9 and TRBJ2-7, reads DTGVSQNPRHKITKRGQNVTFRCDPISEHNRLYWYRQTLGQGPEFLTYFQNEAQLEKSRLLSDRFSAERPKGSFSTLEIQRTEQGDSAMYLCASSRGFGLPDEQYFGPGTRLTVT.

The rearrangement links TRBV24-1 to TRBJ2-1, with 10 positions matching TRBD1. V lost 2 bases and J lost 7; bases outside the gene matches: 10. CDR3 length equals 17 residues. Per germline, CDR1 KGHDR and CDR2 SFDVKD. Here the CDR3 reads CATSDSRTGGMMNEQFF. DNA for the CDR3: TGTGCCACCAGTGATTCCCGGACAGGGGGAATGATGAATGAGCAGTTCTTC.

The chain recombines TRBV29-1 with TRBJ2-7, with TRBD1 identical over 7 bases. J was trimmed by 3 bases and V by 0 bases; bases with no gene match: 8. CDR1 is SQVTM, CDR2 ANQGSEA, per germline. The CDR3 has 15 amino acids. Here the CDR3 DNA reads TGCAGCGTTGAAGACAGGGGGTCGAGTTACTACGAGCAGTACTTC. Amino acids: CSVEDRGSSYYEQYF.

V usage is TRBV13 and J usage is TRBJ2-5; the match to TRBD1 covers 8 bases. V gave up 4 bases and J gave up 5 bases; unmatched junction bases: 9. The CDR3 length is 15 residues. Germline lookup yields CDR1 PRHDT and CDR2 FYEKMQ (reference sequence). The CDR3 DNA sequence: TGTGCCAGCAGCTCGACAGGGGCCGCGCGGGAGACCCAGTACTTC. It is translated as CASSSTGAARETQYF.

The chain employs TRBV6-4 and TRBJ2-3; the match to TRBD1 covers 7 bases. The V and J ends lost 2 bases and 2 bases, in that order; junction bases with no gene match: 4. Germline V gives CDR1 MRHNA, CDR2 SNTAGT. The CDR3 spans 15 residues. In DNA form, the CDR3 reads TGTGCCAGCAGTGACGGAGAGGGGGCCACAGATACGCAGTATTTT. Its translation is CASSDGEGATDTQYF.